The clone carrying this TCR beta chain appeared many times. This sample is drawn from a study of Graves' ophthalmopathy and Graves' hyperthyroidism. Amplification of the TCR beta CDR3 regions used RNA transcripts (as template). RT-PCR with HTBI primers came first, then second-round multiplex PCR. TCRdb passed the multiplex PCR reads through MiXCR, listing each CDR3 protein once. Altogether around 600,000 distinct CDR3 sequences are present, about 38% being singletons, with the ten largest covering 3% to 3.5%. CDR3 length equals 12 residues. Germline CDR1 is SNHLY and CDR2 is FYNNEI. Trimming at V came to 6 bases and at J to 11 bases, leaving 7 bases not matched to a gene.

Sequenced material: peripheral blood. The chain carries TRBV2 and TRBJ1-1; the match to TRBD1 covers 9 bases. The receptor's source is an adult man with Graves' ophthalmopathy. The CDR3 sequence: CASRGTGISAFF. CDR3 DNA: TGTGCCAGCAGAGGGACAGGGATTTCGGCTTTCTTT.